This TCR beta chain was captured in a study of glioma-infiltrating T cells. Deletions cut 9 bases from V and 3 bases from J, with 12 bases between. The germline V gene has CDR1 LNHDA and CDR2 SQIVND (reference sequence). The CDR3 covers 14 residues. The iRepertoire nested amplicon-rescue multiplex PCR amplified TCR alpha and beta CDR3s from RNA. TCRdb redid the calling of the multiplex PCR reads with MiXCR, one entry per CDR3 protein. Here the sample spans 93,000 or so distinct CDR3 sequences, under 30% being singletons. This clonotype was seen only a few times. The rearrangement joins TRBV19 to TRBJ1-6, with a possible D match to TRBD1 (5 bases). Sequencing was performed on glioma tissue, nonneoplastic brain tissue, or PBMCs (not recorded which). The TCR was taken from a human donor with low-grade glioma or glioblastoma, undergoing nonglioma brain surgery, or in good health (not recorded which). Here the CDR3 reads CASSLRGYNSPLHF. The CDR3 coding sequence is TGTGCCAGCAGTCTAAGGGGCTATAATTCACCCCTCCACTTT.